The subject of this entry is one T cell receptor beta chain. These data belong to a study of blood T cell repertoires in COVID-19. Method: immunoSEQ multiplex PCR; TCRdb's copy keeps in-frame clones and lacks some. The repertoire holds some 260,000 clones, 70% to 85% seen once, with around 3.4% in the top ten. Deletions cut 3 bases from V and 9 bases from J, with 16 bases between. The CDR3 length is 14 residues. In germline, CDR1 is SGDLS, CDR2 YYNGEE. Input material: peripheral blood. The V call is TRBV9, the J call TRBJ2-4; TRBD2 is a possible D gene (6 bases). The clonotype originates from an elderly woman with acute or convalescent COVID-19. The CDR3 spells CASSADPYGSIQYF. The DNA of the CDR3 is TGTGCCAGCAGCGCGGACCCCTACGGGAGCATTCAGTACTTC.